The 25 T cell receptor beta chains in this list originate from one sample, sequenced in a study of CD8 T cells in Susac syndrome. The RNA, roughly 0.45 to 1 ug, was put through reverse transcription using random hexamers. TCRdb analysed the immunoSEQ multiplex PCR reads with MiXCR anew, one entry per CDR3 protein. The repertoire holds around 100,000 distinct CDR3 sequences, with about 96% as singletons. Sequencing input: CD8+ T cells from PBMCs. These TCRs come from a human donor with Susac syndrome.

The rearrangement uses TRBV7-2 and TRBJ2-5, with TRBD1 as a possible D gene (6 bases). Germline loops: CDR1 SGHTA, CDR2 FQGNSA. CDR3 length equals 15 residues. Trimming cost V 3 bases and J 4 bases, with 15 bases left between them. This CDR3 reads CASSFDRTGRETQYF. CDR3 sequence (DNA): TGTGCCAGCAGCTTCGACAGGACGGGACGAGAGACCCAGTACTTC.

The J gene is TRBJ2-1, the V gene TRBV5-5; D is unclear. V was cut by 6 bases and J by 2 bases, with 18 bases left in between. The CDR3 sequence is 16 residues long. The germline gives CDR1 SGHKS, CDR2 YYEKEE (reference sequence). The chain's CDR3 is CASTLLPAPTYNEQFF. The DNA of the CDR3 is TGTGCCAGCACCCTCCTCCCGGCGCCAACCTACAATGAGCAGTTCTTC. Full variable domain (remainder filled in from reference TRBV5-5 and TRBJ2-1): DAGVTQSPTHLIKTRGQQVTLRCSPISGHKSVSWYQQVLGQGPQFIFQYYEKEERGRGNFPDRFSARQFPNYSSELNVNALLLGDSALYLCASTLLPAPTYNEQFFGPGTRLTVL.

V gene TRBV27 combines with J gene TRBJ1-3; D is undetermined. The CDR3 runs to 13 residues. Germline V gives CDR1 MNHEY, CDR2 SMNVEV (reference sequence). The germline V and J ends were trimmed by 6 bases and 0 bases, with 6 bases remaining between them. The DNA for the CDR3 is TGTGCCAGCAGGCAGCTCTCTGGAAACACCATATATTTT. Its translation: CASRQLSGNTIYF.

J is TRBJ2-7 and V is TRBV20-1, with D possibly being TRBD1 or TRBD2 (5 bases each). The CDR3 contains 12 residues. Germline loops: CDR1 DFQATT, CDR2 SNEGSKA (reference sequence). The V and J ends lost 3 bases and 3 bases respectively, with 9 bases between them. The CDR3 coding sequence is TGCAGTGCTAGGAGGGGCTTCTACGAGCAGTACTTC. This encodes CSARRGFYEQYF.

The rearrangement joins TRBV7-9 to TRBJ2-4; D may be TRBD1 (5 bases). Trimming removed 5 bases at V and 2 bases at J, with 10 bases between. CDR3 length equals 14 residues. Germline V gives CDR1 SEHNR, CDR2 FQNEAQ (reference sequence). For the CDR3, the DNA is TGTGCCAGCAGCGCCCAGGGCACCAAAAACATTCAGTACTTC. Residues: CASSAQGTKNIQYF. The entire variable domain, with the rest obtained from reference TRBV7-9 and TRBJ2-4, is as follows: DTGVSQNPRHKITKRGQNVTFRCDPISEHNRLYWYRQTLGQGPEFLTYFQNEAQLEKSRLLSDRFSAERPKGSFSTLEIQRTEQGDSAMYLCASSAQGTKNIQYFGAGTRLSVL.

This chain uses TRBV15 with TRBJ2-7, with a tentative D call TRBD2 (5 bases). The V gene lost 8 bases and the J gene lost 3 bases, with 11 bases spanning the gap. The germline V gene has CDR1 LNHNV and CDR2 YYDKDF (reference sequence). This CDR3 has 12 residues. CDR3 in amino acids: CATRSENYEQYF. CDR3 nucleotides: TGTGCCACCCGTAGCGAGAACTACGAGCAGTACTTC. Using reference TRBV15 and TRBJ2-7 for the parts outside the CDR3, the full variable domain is DAMVIQNPRYQVTQFGKPVTLSCSQTLNHNVMYWYQQKSSQAPKLLFHYYDKDFNNEADTPDNFQSRRPNTSFCFLDIRSPGLGDTAMYLCATRSENYEQYFGPGTRLTVT.

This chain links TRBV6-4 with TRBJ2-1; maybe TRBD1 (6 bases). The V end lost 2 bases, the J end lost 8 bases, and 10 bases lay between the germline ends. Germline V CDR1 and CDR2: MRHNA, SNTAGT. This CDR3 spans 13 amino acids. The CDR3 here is CASSDSRGYEQFF. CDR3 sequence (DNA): TGTGCCAGCAGTGACAGCAGGGGATATGAGCAGTTCTTC.

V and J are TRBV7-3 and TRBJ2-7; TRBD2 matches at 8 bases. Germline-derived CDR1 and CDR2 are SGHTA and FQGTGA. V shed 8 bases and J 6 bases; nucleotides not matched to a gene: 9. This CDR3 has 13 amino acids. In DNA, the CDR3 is TGTGCCAGCCGGGAGGGGGACGGAAGCGAGCAGTACTTC. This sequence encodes CASREGDGSEQYF.

The CDR3 reads CSARAGGVGAQYF. The CDR3 DNA sequence: TGCAGTGCTAGGGCGGGCGGCGTGGGGGCCCAGTACTTC. The V call is TRBV20-1, the J call TRBJ2-5, with D perhaps given as TRBD1 or TRBD2 (5 bases each). With 3 bases removed from V and 9 bases from J, the gap between germline ends came to 17 bases. Germline V lookup: CDR1 DFQATT, CDR2 SNEGSKA (reference sequence). The CDR3 has 13 residues.

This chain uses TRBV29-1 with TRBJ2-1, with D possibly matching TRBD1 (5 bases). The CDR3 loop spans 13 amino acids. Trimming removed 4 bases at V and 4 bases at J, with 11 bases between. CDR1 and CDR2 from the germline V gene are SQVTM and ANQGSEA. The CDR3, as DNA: TGCAGCGTTGGGGGCAGCCTATACAATGAGCAGTTCTTC. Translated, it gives CSVGGSLYNEQFF.

In nucleotides, the CDR3 is TGCAGCGTTGAGGGGACACCCGTTTATGGCTACACCTTC. Its protein product is CSVEGTPVYGYTF. The genes are TRBV29-1 and TRBJ1-2; D is perhaps TRBD1 (6 bases). CDR3 length equals 13 residues. Germline V CDR1 and CDR2: SQVTM, ANQGSEA. The ends were cut back, 3 bases at V and 5 bases at J, with 13 bases in the middle.

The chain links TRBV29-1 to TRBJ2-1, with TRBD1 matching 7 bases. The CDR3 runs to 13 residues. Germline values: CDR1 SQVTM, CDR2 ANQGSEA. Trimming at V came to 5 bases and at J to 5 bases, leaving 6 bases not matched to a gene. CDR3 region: CSVKGANDNEQFF. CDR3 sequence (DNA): TGCAGCGTTAAGGGGGCGAACGACAATGAGCAGTTCTTC.

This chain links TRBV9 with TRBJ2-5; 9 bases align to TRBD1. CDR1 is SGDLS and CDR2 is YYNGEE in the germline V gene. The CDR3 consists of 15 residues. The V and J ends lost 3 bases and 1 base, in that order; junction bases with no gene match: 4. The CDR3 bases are TGTGCCAGCAGCGGACCACAGGGGGCCCAAGAGACCCAGTACTTC. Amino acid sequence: CASSGPQGAQETQYF.

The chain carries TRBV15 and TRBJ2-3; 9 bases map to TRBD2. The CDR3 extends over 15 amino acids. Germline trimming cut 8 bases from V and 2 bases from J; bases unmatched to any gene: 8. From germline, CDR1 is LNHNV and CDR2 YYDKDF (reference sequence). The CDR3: CATGRLAEDTDTQYF. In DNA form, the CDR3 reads TGTGCCACCGGTCGACTAGCGGAAGACACAGATACGCAGTATTTT.

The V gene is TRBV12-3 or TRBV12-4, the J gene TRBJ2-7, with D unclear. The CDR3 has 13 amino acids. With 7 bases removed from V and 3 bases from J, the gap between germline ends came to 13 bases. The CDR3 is CASTFMAHYEQYF. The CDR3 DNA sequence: TGTGCCAGCACTTTTATGGCCCACTACGAGCAGTACTTC.

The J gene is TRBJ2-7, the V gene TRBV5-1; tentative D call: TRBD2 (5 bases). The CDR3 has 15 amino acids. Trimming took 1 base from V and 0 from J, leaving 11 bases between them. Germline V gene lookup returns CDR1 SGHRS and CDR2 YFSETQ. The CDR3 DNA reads TGCGCCAGCAGCTTGAAGGGAGATAGCTCCTACGAGCAGTACTTC. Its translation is CASSLKGDSSYEQYF.

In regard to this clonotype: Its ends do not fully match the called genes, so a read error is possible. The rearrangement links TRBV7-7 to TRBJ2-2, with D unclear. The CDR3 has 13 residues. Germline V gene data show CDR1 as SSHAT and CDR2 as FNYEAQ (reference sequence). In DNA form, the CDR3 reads TGTGCTAGCAGCTTTTCGGGCACCGGGGAGCTGTTTTTT. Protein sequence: CASSFSGTGELFF.

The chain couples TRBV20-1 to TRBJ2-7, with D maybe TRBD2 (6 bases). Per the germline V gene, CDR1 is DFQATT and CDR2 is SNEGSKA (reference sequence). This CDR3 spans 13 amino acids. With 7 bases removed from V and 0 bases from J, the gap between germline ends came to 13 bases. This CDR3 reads CSVRRESSYEQYF. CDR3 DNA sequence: TGCAGTGTTCGCCGGGAGAGCTCCTACGAGCAGTACTTC.

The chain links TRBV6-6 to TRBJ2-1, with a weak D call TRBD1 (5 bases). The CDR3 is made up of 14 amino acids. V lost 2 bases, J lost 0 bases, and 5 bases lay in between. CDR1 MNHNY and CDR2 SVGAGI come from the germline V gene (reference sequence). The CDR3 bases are TGTGCCAGCAGTTACGACAGCTCCTACAATGAGCAGTTCTTC. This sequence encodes CASSYDSSYNEQFF.

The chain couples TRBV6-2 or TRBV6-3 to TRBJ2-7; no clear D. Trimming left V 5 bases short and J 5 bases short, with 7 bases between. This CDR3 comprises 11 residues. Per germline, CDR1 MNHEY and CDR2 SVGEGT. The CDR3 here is CASSTSHEQYF. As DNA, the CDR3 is TGTGCCAGCAGTACCTCGCACGAGCAGTACTTC.

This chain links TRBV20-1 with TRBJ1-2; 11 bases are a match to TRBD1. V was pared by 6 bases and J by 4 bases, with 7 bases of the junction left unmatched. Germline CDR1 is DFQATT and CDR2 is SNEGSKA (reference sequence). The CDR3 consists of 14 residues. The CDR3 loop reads CSAITGTGGYGYTF. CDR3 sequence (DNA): TGCAGTGCCATAACCGGGACAGGGGGCTATGGCTACACCTTC.

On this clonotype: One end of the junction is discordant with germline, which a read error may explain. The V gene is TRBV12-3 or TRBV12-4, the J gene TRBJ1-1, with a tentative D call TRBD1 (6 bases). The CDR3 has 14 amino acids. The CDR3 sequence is CASRLGDKNTEAFF. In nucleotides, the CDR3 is TGTGCCAGCCGTTTAGGGGACAAGAACACTGAAGCTTTCTTT.

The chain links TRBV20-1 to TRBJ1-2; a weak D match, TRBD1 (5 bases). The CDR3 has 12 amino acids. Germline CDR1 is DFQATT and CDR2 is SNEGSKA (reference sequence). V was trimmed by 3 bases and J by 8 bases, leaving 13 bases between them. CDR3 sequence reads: CSARNRSYGYTF. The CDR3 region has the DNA TGCAGTGCTAGGAACAGGAGCTACGGCTACACCTTC.

DNA of the CDR3: TGCAGCGTTGAAGAGTTTGCGGCGGCGAGCTCCTACGAGCAGTACTTC. This gives the protein CSVEEFAAASSYEQYF. The chain joins TRBV29-1 to TRBJ2-7; D gene ambiguous. V gave up 0 bases and J gave up 0 bases, with 15 bases separating them. The CDR3 is 16 amino acids. Germline V gene data show CDR1 as SQVTM and CDR2 as ANQGSEA.

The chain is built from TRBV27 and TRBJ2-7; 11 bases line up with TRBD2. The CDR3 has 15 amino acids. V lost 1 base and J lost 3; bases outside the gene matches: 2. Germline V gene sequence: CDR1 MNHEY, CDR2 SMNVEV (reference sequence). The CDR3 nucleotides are TGTGCCAGCAGTTTATTCCTAGCGGGGGGCTACGAGCAGTACTTC. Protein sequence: CASSLFLAGGYEQYF.